This T cell receptor beta chain originates from a study of T-cell reconstitution after alpha-beta-depleted transplantation in children. It was with unique molecular identifiers that the TCRbeta library was prepared. TCRdb reprocessed the PCR reads via MiXCR and lists one record per CDR3 protein. This sample has 420,000 or so distinct CDR3 sequences, with approximately 10% found just once. From germline, CDR1 is LGHDT and CDR2 YNNKEL (reference sequence). Trimming shortened V by 0 bases and J by 9 bases, and 15 bases separated the two germline ends. The CDR3 covers 14 residues. This clonotype was counted between two and nine times.

This material consisted of PBMCs from the stem cell graft donor, taken from the stem cell graft. The rearrangement uses TRBV3-1 and TRBJ2-7; tentatively, D is TRBD1 or TRBD2 (5 bases each). The clonotype originates from a human donor who donated a stem cell graft to a child with acute myeloid leukemia. The CDR3 DNA follows: TGTGCCAGCAGCCAAGATTGGGGGAACGGGATGCAGTACTTC. Encoded protein: CASSQDWGNGMQYF.